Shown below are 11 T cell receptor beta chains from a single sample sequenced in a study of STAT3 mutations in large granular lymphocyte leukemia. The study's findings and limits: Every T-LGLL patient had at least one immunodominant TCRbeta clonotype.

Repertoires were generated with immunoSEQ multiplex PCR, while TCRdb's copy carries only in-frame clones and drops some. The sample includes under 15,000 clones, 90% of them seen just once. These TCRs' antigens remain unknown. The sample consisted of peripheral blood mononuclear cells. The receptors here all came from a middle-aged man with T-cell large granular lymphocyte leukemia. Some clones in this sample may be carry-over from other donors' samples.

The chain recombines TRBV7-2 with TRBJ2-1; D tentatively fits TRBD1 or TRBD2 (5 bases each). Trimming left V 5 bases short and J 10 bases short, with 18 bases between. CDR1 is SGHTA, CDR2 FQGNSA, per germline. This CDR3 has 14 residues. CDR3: CASSINAGREEQFF. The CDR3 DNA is TGTGCCAGCAGCATAAACGCGGGCAGGGAGGAGCAGTTCTTC.

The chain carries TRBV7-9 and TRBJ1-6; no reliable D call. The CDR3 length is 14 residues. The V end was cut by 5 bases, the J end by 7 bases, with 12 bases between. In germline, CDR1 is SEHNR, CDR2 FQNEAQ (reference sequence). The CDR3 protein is CASSPPIGNSPLHF. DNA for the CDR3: TGTGCCAGCAGCCCCCCAATCGGGAATTCACCCCTCCACTTT.

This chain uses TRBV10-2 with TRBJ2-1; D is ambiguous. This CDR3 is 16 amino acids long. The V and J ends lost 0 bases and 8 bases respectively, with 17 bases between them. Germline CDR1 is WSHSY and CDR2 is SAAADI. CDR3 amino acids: CASSESRNSRPDEQFF. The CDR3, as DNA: TGCGCCAGCAGTGAGTCAAGAAACTCCCGTCCGGATGAGCAGTTCTTC.

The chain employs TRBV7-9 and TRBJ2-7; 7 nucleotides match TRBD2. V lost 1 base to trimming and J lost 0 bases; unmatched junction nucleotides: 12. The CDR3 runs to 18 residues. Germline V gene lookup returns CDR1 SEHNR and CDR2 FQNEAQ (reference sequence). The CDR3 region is CASSLGSGSGGTSYEQYF. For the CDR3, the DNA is TGTGCCAGCAGCTTAGGGTCGGGGTCGGGGGGAACCTCCTACGAGCAGTACTTC. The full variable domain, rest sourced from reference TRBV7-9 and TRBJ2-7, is DTGVSQNPRHKITKRGQNVTFRCDPISEHNRLYWYRQTLGQGPEFLTYFQNEAQLEKSRLLSDRFSAERPKGSFSTLEIQRTEQGDSAMYLCASSLGSGSGGTSYEQYFGPGTRLTVT.

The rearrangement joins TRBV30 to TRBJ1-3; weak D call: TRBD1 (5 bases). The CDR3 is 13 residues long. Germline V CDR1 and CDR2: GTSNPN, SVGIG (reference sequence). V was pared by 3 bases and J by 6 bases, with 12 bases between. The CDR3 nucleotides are TGTGCCTGGAGCAACGGGGGGTTAAACACCATATATTTT. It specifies CAWSNGGLNTIYF.

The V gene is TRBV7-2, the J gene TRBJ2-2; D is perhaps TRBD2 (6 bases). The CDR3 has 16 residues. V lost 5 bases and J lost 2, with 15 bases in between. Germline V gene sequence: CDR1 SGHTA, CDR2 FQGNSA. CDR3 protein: CASSASGTYNTGELFF. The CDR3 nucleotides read TGTGCCAGCAGCGCATCCGGGACTTACAACACCGGGGAGCTGTTTTTT.

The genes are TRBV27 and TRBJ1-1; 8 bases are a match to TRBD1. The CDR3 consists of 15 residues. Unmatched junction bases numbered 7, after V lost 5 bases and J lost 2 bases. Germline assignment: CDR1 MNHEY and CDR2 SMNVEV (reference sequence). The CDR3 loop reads CASSPDRGVNTEAFF. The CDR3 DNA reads TGTGCCAGCAGTCCAGACAGGGGTGTAAACACTGAAGCTTTCTTT.

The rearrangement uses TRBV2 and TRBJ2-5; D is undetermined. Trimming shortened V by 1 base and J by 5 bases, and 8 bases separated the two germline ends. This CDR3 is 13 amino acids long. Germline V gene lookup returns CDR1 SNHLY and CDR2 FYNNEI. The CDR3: CASSEERRETQYF. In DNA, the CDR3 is TGTGCCAGCAGTGAAGAGCGTCGGGAGACCCAGTACTTC.

The CDR3 nucleotides read TGCGCCAGCAGCCAAGTTTCGGAGGGGGCCTACGAGCAGTACTTC. Its protein product is CASSQVSEGAYEQYF. This chain links TRBV4-1 with TRBJ2-7, with D perhaps assigned TRBD1 or TRBD2 (6 bases each). V lost 1 base and J lost 2, with 12 bases in between. This CDR3 is built from 15 residues. From germline, CDR1 is MGHRA and CDR2 YSYEKL.

This CDR3 is CARSDEGQGSSYNSPLHF. The CDR3 DNA reads as TGTGCCAGAAGCGACGAGGGACAGGGGAGCTCCTATAATTCACCCCTCCACTTT. The rearrangement uses TRBV5-3 and TRBJ1-6, with TRBD1 matching 10 bases. TRBV5-3 is classed as an ORF, of uncertain function. CDR3 length: 18 amino acids. The V and J ends lost 4 bases and 0 bases, in that order; junction bases with no gene match: 7.

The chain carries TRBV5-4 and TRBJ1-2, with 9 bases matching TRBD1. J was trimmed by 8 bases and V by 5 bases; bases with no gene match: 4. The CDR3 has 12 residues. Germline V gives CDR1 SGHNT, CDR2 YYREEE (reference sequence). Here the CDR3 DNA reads TGTGCCAGCAGACAGGGGGCGCACGGCTACACCTTC. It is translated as CASRQGAHGYTF.